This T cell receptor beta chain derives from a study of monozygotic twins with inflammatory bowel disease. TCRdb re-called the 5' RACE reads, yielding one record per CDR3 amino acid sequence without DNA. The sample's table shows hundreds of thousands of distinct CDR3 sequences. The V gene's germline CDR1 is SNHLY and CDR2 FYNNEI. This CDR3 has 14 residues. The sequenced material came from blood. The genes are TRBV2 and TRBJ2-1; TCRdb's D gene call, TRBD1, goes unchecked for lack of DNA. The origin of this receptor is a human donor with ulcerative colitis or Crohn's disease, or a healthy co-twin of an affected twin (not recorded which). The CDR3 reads CASSIQGSYNEQFF. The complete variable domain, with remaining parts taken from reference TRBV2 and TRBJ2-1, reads EPEVTQTPSHQVTQMGQEVILRCVPISNHLYFYWYRQILGQKVEFLVSFYNNEISEKSEIFDDQFSVERPDGSNFTLKIRSTKLEDSAMYFCASSIQGSYNEQFFGPGTRLTVL.